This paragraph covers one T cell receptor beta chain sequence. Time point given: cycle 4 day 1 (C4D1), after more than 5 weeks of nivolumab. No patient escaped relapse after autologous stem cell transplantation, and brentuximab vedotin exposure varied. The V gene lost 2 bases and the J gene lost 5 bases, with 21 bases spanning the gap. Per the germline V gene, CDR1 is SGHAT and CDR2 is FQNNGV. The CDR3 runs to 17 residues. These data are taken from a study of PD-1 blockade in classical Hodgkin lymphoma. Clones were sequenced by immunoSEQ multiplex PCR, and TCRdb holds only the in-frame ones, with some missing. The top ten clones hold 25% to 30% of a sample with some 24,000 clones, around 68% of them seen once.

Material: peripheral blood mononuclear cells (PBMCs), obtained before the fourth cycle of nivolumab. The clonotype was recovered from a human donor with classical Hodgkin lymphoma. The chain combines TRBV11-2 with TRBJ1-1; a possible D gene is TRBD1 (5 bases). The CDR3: CASSLMGREGKGTEAFF. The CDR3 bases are TGTGCCAGCAGCTTAATGGGCAGGGAGGGGAAGGGGACTGAAGCTTTCTTT. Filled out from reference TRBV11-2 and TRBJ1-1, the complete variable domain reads EAGVAQSPRYKIIEKRQSVAFWCNPISGHATLYWYQQILGQGPKLLIQFQNNGVVDDSQLPKDRFSAERLKGVDSTLKIQPAKLEDSAVYLCASSLMGREGKGTEAFFGQGTRLTVV.